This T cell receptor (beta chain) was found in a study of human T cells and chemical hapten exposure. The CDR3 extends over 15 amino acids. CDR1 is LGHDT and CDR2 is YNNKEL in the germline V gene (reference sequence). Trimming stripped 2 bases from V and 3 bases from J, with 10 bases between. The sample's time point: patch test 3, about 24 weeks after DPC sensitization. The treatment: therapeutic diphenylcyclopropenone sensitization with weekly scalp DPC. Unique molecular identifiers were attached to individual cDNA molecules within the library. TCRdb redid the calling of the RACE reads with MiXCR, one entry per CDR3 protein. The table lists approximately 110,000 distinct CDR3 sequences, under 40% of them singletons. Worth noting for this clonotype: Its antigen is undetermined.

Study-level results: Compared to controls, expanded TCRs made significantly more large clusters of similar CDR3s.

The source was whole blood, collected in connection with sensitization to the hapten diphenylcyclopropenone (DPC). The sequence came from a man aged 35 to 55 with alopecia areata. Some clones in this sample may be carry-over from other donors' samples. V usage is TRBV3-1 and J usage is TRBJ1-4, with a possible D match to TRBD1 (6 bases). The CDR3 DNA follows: TGTGCCAGCAGCCAAAGGGGGGGCTCTAATGAAAAACTGTTTTTT. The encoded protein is CASSQRGGSNEKLFF.